A single sample is the source of the 8 T cell receptor beta chains below, sequenced in a study of blood T cell repertoires in COVID-19. Sequencing used immunoSEQ multiplex PCR; TCRdb keeps in-frame clones, though not all of them. The sample has some 130,000 clones; around 89% are singletons. The sample comprised peripheral blood. These receptor sequences come from a man in his sixties with active or convalescent COVID-19.

The genes are TRBV3-1 (or the pseudogene TRBV3-2) and TRBJ2-7, with 9 bases that match TRBD2. Germline CDR1 reads LGHDT; CDR2 reads YNNKEL (reference sequence). V shed 3 bases, J shed 0 bases, and the junction held 6 bases outside the gene matches. This CDR3 is built from 16 residues. CDR3 protein: CASSQATSGYSYEQYF. CDR3 sequence (DNA): TGTGCCAGCAGCCAGGCGACTAGCGGTTACTCCTACGAGCAGTACTTC.

This sequence joins TRBV30 and TRBJ1-1; 11 bases align to TRBD1. The CDR3 covers 15 residues. Germline trimming cut 0 bases from V and 5 bases from J; bases unmatched to any gene: 5. CDR1 GTSNPN and CDR2 SVGIG come from the germline V gene (reference sequence). CDR3 sequence: CAWSVLDRGLTEAFF. Written as DNA, the CDR3 is TGTGCCTGGAGTGTATTGGACAGGGGGCTTACTGAAGCTTTCTTT.

This clone was seen more than once but under ten times. The chain combines TRBV6-1 with TRBJ2-5; a weak D match, TRBD2 (5 bases). The CDR3 spans 13 residues. Germline V lookup: CDR1 MNHNS, CDR2 SASEGT. V lost 0 bases, J lost 10 bases, and 12 bases lay in between. The CDR3 loop is CASSEATLRDQYF. CDR3 in DNA: TGTGCCAGCAGTGAAGCGACACTGAGGGACCAGTACTTC.

V is TRBV6-6 and J is TRBJ2-1, with 7 bases that match TRBD2. There are 16 residues in the CDR3. Germline loops: CDR1 MNHNY, CDR2 SVGAGI (reference sequence). V shed 0 bases, J shed 5 bases, and the junction held 7 bases outside the gene matches. The CDR3 here is CASSYSRGGANNEQFF. The CDR3 DNA sequence: TGTGCCAGCAGTTACTCGCGCGGGGGAGCTAACAATGAGCAGTTCTTC.

This clone has only one observation. The rearrangement joins TRBV27 to TRBJ1-2, with 7 positions matching TRBD1. The ends lost 6 bases at V and 3 bases at J; junction bases unmatched: 16. The CDR3 runs 17 residues. Germline CDR1 and CDR2: MNHEY and SMNVEV (reference sequence). CDR3 coding DNA: TGTGCCAGCAGCCGGAAAGGTTCCAGGGGGGTTGACTATGGCTACACCTTC. Translating gives CASSRKGSRGVDYGYTF.

The CDR3 nucleotides are TGTGCCAGCTCAGCGGGACAGCGCAGTGAAGCTTTCTTT. Protein: CASSAGQRSEAFF. V usage is TRBV18 and J usage is TRBJ1-1, with 7 positions matching TRBD1. V lost 5 bases, J lost 7 bases, and 7 bases stayed unmatched. CDR3 size: 13 residues. Germline V gene sequence: CDR1 KGHSH, CDR2 LQKENI. The full variable domain, rest sourced from reference TRBV18 and TRBJ1-1, is NAGVMQNPRHLVRRRGQEARLRCSPMKGHSHVYWYRQLPEEGLKFMVYLQKENIIDESGMPKERFSAEFPKEGPSILRIQQVVRGDSAAYFCASSAGQRSEAFFGQGTRLTVV.

The count of this clone is one. The chain couples TRBV7-9 to TRBJ2-5; 7 bases fit TRBD1. Trimming at V came to 5 bases and at J to 2 bases, leaving 8 bases not matched to a gene. From germline, CDR1 is SEHNR and CDR2 FQNEAQ (reference sequence). This CDR3 is 15 amino acids long. The CDR3 coding sequence is TGTGCCAGCAGCCGACGTGGGACAGAACAAGAGACCCAGTACTTC. It translates to CASSRRGTEQETQYF.

This rearrangement joins TRBV2 to TRBJ2-5, with 8 bases matching TRBD2. V dropped 8 bases and J dropped 1; count of bases not matched to a gene: 6. Germline V gene lookup returns CDR1 SNHLY and CDR2 FYNNEI. The CDR3 has 14 residues. DNA for the CDR3: TGTGCCAGCTGGATCGCGGGAGGCCAAGAGACCCAGTACTTC. This gives the protein CASWIAGGQETQYF. The full variable domain, in which reference TRBV2 and TRBJ2-5 provide the parts outside the CDR3, is EPEVTQTPSHQVTQMGQEVILRCVPISNHLYFYWYRQILGQKVEFLVSFYNNEISEKSEIFDDQFSVERPDGSNFTLKIRSTKLEDSAMYFCASWIAGGQETQYFGPGTRLLVL.